This record covers a single TCR beta chain. The antigen it binds to is not known. Base-call qualities are not available, and no considerably larger clone is one nucleotide away. Trimmed from V: 0 bases; trimmed from J: 2 bases; junction bases lacking a gene match: 6. From its cysteine to its phenylalanine, the CDR3 spans 16 amino acids. Kept here is only the CDR3 DNA, which spans 48 bases and is read in frame from base 1. Via the germline V gene, CDR1 is SGDLS and CDR2 YYNGEE. The sample originates from a study of T cell responses to AZD1222 COVID-19 vaccine (dated by TCRdb to about 2021). Context from the whole study: A total of 233 trial participants underwent TCR sequencing, of whom about 200 received two doses of AZD1222 and about 25 received two doses of the MenACWY control vaccine. Enrollment into the trials was organized by age into subgroups of 18-55, 56-69 and 70-plus years, and those subgroups contained roughly 150, 30 and 60 TCR-sequenced participants, respectively. Study-level results and caveats: The 56-69-year group was small, and its depth increase did not reach significance, likely because of low power. Conclusions about previously exposed vaccinees were limited because only 5 or 6 AZD1222 recipients were SARS-CoV-2 seropositive at baseline. Vaccine-associated CD4 TCRs spanned the whole spike protein, with dominant responses in regions 160-218 and 743-854. Spike-specific TCR breadth and depth rose significantly after two AZD1222 doses compared with day 0 and with MenACWY recipients. Participants were mostly white British, with more females than males. The authors suggested clonal diversity may have been underestimated. Reportedly, almost half of the unique spike-specific TCRs recognized epitopes lying outside the regions that are mutated in the B.1.351 and B.1.1.7 variants. Because no day 14 peak-response samples were available, repertoires were characterized only after the peak T cell response.

The CDR3 regions of human TCRbeta chains were analyzed by immunosequencing. Processing in the source paper ran as follows. Repertoire TCRs were matched against a reference library of SARS-CoV-2-specific TCRs generated with the MIRA antigen-specificity platform. Breadth meant the fraction of unique TCRs that were SARS-CoV-2-associated, whereas depth meant the fraction of total T cells that were SARS-CoV-2-associated. Using the MIRA data, each spike-specific TCR was mapped to the spike region that the TCR reacts to and placed in a CD4 or CD8 class. Log10-transformed breadth and depth values were compared by one-way ANOVA with Sidak's multiple comparisons tests. TCRdb stores this immuneACCESS table with in-frame sequences only. Part of the clones is absent; in the studies checked, under half of the shortfall reflects unresolved V genes, and no reason is known for the rest. For V, J and clone size, that table is used; D and trimming come from the DNA. This sample lists 80,000 or so clones; about 93% were detected once. The ten largest account for 4.5% of the sample.

What the time point label conveys for this sample: baseline before first vaccination. Explained via the paper, the treatment or condition label denotes: meningococcal conjugate vaccine given as trial control. Vaccinee samples came from UK trials COV001 and COV002, including a single-blind randomized controlled phase 2/3 trial of AZD1222 (ChAdOx1 nCoV-19) in healthy adults. Trial participant PBMC samples were collected at day 0 and day 28 after the second dose for TCRbeta chain sequencing. The source material was peripheral blood, sampled on day 0 of MenACWY control vaccination. Recombination joined TRBV9 with TRBJ2-3, and 7 junctional nucleotides match TRBD2. This receptor was taken from an adult in good health. CDR3 protein: CASSVAAGANTDTQYF. The nucleotides are TGTGCCAGCAGCGTAGCTGCGGGAGCGAACACAGATACGCAGTATTTT.